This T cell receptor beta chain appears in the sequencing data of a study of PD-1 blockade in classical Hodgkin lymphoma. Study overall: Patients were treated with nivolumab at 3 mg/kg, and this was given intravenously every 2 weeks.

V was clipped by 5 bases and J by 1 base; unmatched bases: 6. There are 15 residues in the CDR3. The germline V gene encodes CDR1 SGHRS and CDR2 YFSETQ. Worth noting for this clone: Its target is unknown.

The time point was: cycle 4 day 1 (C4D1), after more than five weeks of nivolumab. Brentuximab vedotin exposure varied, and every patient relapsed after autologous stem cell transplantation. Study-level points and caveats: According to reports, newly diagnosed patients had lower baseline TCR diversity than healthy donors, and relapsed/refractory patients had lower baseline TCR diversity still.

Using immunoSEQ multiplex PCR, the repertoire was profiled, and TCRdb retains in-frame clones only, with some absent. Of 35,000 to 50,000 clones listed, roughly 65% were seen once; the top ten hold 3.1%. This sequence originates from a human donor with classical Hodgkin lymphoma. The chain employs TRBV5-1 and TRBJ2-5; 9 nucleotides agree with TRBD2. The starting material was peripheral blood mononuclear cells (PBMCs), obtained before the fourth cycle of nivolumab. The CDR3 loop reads CASRGRGGAQETQYF. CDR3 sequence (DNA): TGCGCCAGCAGGGGGCGCGGGGGGGCCCAAGAGACCCAGTACTTC.